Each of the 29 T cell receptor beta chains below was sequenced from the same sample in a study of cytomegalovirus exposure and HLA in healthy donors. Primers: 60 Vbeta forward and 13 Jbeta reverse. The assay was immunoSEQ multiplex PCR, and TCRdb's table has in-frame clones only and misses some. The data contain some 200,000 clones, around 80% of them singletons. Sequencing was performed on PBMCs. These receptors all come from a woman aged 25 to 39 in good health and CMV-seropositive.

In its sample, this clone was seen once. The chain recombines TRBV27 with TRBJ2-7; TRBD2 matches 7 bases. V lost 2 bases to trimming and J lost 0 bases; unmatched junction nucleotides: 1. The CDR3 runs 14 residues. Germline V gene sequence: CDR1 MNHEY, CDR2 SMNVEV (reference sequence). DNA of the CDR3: TGTGCCAGCAGTTTAGGCGGGAGCTCCTACGAGCAGTACTTC. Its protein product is CASSLGGSSYEQYF.

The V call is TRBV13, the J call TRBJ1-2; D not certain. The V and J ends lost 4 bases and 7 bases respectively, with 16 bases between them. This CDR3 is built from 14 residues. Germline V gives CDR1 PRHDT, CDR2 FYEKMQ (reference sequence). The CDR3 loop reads CASSSPRRRSGYTF. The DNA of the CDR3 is TGTGCCAGCAGCTCACCCCGAAGGCGGAGTGGCTACACCTTC.

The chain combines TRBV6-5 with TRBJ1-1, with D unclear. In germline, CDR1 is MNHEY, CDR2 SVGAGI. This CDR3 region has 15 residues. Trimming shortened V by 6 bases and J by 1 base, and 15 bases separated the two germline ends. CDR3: CASRSIGLKNTEAFF. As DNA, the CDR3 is TGTGCCAGCAGATCAATAGGACTGAAGAACACTGAAGCTTTCTTT.

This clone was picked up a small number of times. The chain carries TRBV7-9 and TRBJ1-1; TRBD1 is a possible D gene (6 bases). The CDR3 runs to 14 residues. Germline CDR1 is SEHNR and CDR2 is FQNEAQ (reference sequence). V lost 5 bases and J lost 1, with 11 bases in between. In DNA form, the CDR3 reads TGTGCCAGCAGCGCACAACAGGGGAACACTGAAGCTTTCTTT. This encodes CASSAQQGNTEAFF.

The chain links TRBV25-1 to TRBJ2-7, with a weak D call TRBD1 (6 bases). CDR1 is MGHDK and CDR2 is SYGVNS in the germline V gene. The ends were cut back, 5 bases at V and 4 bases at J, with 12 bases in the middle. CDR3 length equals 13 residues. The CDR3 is CASSIIQGYEQYF. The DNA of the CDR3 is TGTGCCAGCAGTATCATACAGGGTTACGAGCAGTACTTC.

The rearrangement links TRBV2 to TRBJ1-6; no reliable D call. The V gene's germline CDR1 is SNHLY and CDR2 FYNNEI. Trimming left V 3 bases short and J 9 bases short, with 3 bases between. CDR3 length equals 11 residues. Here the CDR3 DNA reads TGTGCCAGCAGTGACTCTTCACCCCTCCACTTT. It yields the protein CASSDSSPLHF. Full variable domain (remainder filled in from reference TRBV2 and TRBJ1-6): EPEVTQTPSHQVTQMGQEVILRCVPISNHLYFYWYRQILGQKVEFLVSFYNNEISEKSEIFDDQFSVERPDGSNFTLKIRSTKLEDSAMYFCASSDSSPLHFGNGTRLTVT.

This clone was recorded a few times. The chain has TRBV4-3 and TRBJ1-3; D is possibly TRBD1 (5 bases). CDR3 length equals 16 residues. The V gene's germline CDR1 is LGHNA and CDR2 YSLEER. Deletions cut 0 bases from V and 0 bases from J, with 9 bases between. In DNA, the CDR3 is TGCGCCAGCAGCCAAGACAGGGCCTCCTCTGGAAACACCATATATTTT. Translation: CASSQDRASSGNTIYF.

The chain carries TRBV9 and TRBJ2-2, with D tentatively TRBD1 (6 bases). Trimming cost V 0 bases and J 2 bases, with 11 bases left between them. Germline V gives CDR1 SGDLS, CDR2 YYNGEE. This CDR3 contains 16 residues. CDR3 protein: CASSVAVGANTGELFF. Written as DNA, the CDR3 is TGTGCCAGCAGCGTAGCTGTGGGGGCAAACACCGGGGAGCTGTTTTTT.

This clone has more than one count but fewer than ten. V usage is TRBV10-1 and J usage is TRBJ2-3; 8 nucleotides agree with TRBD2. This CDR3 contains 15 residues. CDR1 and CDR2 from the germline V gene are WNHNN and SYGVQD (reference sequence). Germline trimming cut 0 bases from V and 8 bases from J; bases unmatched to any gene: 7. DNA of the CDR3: TGCGCCAGCAGTGAGTCGCGGGGGGCCACCGGTACGCAGTATTTT. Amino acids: CASSESRGATGTQYF.

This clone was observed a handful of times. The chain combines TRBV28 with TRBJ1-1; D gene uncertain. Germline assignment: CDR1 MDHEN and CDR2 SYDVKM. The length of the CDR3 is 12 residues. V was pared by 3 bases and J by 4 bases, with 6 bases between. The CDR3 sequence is CASSFGVTEAFF. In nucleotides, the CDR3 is TGTGCCAGCAGTTTCGGTGTCACTGAAGCTTTCTTT.

This CDR3 reads CASSYSRDTLLYGYTF. CDR3 DNA sequence: TGTGCCAGCAGTTACTCAAGGGACACGCTACTCTATGGCTACACCTTC. The genes are TRBV6-5 and TRBJ1-2; tentative D call: TRBD1 (6 bases). The CDR3 has 16 residues. Germline V gene lookup returns CDR1 MNHEY and CDR2 SVGAGI. Trimming removed 0 bases from V and 4 bases from J, with 15 bases in between.

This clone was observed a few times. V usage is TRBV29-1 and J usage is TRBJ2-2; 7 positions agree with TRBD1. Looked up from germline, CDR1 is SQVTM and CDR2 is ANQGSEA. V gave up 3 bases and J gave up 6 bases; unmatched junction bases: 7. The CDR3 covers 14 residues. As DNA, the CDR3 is TGCAGCGTTGAGGTTTACAGGGGCGCCGGGGAGCTGTTTTTT. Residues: CSVEVYRGAGELFF.

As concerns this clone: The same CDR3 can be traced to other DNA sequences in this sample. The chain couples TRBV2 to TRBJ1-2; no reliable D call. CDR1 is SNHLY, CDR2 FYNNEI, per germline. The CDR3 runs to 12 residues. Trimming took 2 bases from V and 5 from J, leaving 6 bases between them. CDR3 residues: CASSERQYGYTF. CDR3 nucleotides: TGTGCCAGCAGTGAACGTCAGTATGGCTACACCTTC. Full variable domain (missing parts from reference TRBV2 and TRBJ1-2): EPEVTQTPSHQVTQMGQEVILRCVPISNHLYFYWYRQILGQKVEFLVSFYNNEISEKSEIFDDQFSVERPDGSNFTLKIRSTKLEDSAMYFCASSERQYGYTFGSGTRLTVV.

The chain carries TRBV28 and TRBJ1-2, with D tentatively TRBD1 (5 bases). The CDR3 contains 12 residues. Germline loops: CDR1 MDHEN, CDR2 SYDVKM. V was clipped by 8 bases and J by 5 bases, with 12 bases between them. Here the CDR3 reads CASVDIEYGYTF. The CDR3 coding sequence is TGTGCCAGCGTGGACATTGAATATGGCTACACCTTC.

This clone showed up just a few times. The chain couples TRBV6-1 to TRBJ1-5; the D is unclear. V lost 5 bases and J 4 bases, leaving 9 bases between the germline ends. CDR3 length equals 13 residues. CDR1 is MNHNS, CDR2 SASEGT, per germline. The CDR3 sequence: CASSSLGNQPQHF. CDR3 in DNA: TGTGCCAGCAGTTCACTTGGTAATCAGCCCCAGCATTTT.

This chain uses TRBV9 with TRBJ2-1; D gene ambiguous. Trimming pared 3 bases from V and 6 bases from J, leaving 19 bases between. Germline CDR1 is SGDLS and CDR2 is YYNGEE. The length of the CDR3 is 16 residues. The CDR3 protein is CASSGLSSSRLNEQFF. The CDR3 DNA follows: TGTGCCAGCAGCGGCCTTAGCTCAAGTAGGCTCAATGAGCAGTTCTTC. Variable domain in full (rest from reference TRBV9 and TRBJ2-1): DSGVTQTPKHLITATGQRVTLRCSPRSGDLSVYWYQQSLDQGLQFLIQYYNGEERAKGNILERFSAQQFPDLHSELNLSSLELGDSALYFCASSGLSSSRLNEQFFGPGTRLTVL.

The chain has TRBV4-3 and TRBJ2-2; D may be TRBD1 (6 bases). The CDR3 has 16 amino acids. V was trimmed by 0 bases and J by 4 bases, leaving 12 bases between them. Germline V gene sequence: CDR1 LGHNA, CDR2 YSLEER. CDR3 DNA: TGCGCCAGCAGCCAAGACCACAGGGCGTCCACCGGGGAGCTGTTTTTT. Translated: CASSQDHRASTGELFF.

The DNA for the CDR3 is TGCAGCGTTGCCGCGGGGTTGAACACTGAAGCTTTCTTT. Amino acids: CSVAAGLNTEAFF. V usage is TRBV29-1 and J usage is TRBJ1-1; D gene unclear. V gave up 4 bases and J gave up 0 bases, with 9 bases separating them. Germline V gene lookup returns CDR1 SQVTM and CDR2 ANQGSEA. CDR3 length equals 13 residues.

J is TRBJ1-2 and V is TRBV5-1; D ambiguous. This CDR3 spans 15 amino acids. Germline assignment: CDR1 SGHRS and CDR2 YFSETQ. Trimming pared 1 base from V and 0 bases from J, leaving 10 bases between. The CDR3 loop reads CASSLSLLANYGYTF. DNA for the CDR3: TGCGCCAGCAGCTTGAGCCTATTAGCTAACTATGGCTACACCTTC.

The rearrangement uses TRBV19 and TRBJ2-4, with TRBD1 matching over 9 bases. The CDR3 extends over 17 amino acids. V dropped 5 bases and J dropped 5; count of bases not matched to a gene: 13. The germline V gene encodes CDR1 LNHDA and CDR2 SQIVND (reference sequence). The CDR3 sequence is CASSPLRDRVLQNIQYF. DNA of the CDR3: TGTGCCAGTAGTCCTCTCCGGGACAGGGTACTTCAAAACATTCAGTACTTC.

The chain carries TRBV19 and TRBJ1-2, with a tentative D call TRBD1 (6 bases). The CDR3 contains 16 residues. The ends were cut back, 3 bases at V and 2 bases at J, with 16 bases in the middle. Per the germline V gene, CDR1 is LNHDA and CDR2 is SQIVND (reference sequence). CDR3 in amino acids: CASSIKGARGNYGYTF. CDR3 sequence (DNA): TGTGCCAGTAGTATCAAGGGTGCCAGGGGAAACTATGGCTACACCTTC.

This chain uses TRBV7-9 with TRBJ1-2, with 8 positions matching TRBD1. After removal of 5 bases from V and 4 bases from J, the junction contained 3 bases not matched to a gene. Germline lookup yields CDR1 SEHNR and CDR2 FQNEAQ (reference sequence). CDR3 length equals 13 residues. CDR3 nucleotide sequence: TGTGCCAGCAGCCCCGGGACAGGCTATGGCTACACCTTC. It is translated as CASSPGTGYGYTF.

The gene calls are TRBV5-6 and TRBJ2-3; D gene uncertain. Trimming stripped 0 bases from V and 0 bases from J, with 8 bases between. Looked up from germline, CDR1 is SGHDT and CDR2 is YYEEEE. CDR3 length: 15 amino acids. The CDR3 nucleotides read TGTGCCAGCAGCTTGGATAGACAAAGCACAGATACGCAGTATTTT. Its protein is CASSLDRQSTDTQYF.

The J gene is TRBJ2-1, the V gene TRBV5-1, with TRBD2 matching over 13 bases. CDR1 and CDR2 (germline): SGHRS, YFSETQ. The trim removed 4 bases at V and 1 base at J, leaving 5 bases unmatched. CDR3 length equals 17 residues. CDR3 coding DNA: TGCGCCAGCAGCCCTATGACTAGCGGGGGGTCCTACAATGAGCAGTTCTTC. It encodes CASSPMTSGGSYNEQFF. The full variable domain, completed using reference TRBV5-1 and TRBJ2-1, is KAGVTQTPRYLIKTRGQQVTLSCSPISGHRSVSWYQQTPGQGLQFLFEYFSETQRNKGNFPGRFSGRQFSNSRSEMNVSTLELGDSALYLCASSPMTSGGSYNEQFFGPGTRLTVL.

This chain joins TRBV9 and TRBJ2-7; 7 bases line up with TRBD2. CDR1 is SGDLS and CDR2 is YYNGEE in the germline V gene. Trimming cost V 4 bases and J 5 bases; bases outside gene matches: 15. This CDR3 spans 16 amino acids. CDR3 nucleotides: TGTGCCAGCAGCCCTCAGGCGGGAGTTACTACCCACGAGCAGTACTTC. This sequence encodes CASSPQAGVTTHEQYF.

CDR3 in amino acids: CASSLAGGGNEQFF. CDR3 nucleotides: TGCGCCAGCAGCTTAGCGGGAGGTGGGAATGAGCAGTTCTTC. This chain joins TRBV5-1 and TRBJ2-1, with TRBD2 matching over 9 bases. The J segment lost 7 bases and the V segment lost 2 bases, leaving 4 bases of the junction unmatched. Germline loops: CDR1 SGHRS, CDR2 YFSETQ. This CDR3 has 14 residues.

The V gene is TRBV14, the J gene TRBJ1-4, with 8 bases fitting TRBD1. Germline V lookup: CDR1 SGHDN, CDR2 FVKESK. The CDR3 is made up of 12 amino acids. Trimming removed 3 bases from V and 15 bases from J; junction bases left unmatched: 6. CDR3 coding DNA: TGTGCCAGCAGCCAGTCAGGACAGGGATTGTTTTTT. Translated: CASSQSGQGLFF. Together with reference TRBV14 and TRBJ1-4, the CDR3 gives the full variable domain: EAGVTQFPSHSVIEKGQTVTLRCDPISGHDNLYWYRRVMGKEIKFLLHFVKESKQDESGMPNNRFLAERTGGTYSTLKVQPAELEDSGVYFCASSQSGQGLFFGSGTQLSVL.

The CDR3 loop is CASSSQGVFYGYTF. CDR3 nucleotide sequence: TGTGCCAGCAGCTCCCAGGGCGTGTTCTATGGCTACACCTTC. The chain combines TRBV11-2 with TRBJ1-2; tentatively, D is TRBD1 (5 bases). There are 14 residues in the CDR3. The germline V gene has CDR1 SGHAT and CDR2 FQNNGV. V was pared by 4 bases and J by 4 bases, with 13 bases between.

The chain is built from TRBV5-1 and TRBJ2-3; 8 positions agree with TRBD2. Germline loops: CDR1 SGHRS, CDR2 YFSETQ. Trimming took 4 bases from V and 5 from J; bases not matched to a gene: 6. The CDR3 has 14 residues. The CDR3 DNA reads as TGCGCCAGCAGCGGGGGAGCGGGGGAAGATACGCAGTATTTT. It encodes CASSGGAGEDTQYF.